Below are 4 T cell receptor beta chains sequenced from a single sample in a study of T cell changes during pregnancy in multiple sclerosis. Repertoires were generated with immunoSEQ multiplex PCR, while TCRdb's copy carries only in-frame clones and drops some. The sample holds 30,000 to 50,000 clones; 90% to 95% are singletons and the top ten take approximately 0.36%. The input for sequencing was CD4+ T cells from peripheral blood mononuclear cells, taken after pregnancy. These receptors came from a female donor with multiple sclerosis, enrolled in a pregnancy study.

The chain links TRBV5-3 to TRBJ2-7; 9 nucleotides line up with TRBD2. TRBV5-3 has ORF status, its function being uncertain. With 0 bases clipped from V and 2 bases from J, the junction kept 15 bases outside the gene matches. This CDR3 has 19 residues. CDR3 loop: CARSLVSVSSGEKPYEQYF. DNA for the CDR3: TGTGCCAGAAGCTTGGTTTCGGTCTCTAGCGGGGAAAAGCCCTACGAGCAGTACTTC.

V gene TRBV7-2 combines with J gene TRBJ2-7; weak D call: TRBD2 (6 bases). The length of the CDR3 is 14 residues. V was clipped by 5 bases and J by 6 bases, with 17 bases between them. The germline gives CDR1 SGHTA, CDR2 FQGNSA. The CDR3 loop reads CASSRQWRDPEQYF. Written as DNA, the CDR3 is TGTGCCAGCAGCCGACAGTGGAGGGATCCCGAGCAGTACTTC.

The rearrangement links TRBV9 to TRBJ2-2; TRBD2 aligns across 10 bases. V trimming: 5 bases; J trimming: 0 bases; junction bases outside the gene matches: 7. Germline CDR1 is SGDLS and CDR2 is YYNGEE. The CDR3 spans 17 residues. Here the CDR3 reads CASSALSGGTNTGELFF. The DNA of the CDR3 is TGTGCCAGCAGTGCCCTTAGCGGGGGGACGAACACCGGGGAGCTGTTTTTT.

This chain links TRBV27 with TRBJ1-2, with D unresolved. The germline CDR1 and CDR2 sequences are MNHEY and SMNVEV (reference sequence). The CDR3 totals 18 residues. Trimming shortened V by 7 bases and J by 2 bases, and 26 bases separated the two germline ends. The CDR3, as DNA: TGTGCCAGCAAACTTCACCACAGCAGTTTACCAGGAAACTATGGCTACACCTTC. As protein: CASKLHHSSLPGNYGYTF.